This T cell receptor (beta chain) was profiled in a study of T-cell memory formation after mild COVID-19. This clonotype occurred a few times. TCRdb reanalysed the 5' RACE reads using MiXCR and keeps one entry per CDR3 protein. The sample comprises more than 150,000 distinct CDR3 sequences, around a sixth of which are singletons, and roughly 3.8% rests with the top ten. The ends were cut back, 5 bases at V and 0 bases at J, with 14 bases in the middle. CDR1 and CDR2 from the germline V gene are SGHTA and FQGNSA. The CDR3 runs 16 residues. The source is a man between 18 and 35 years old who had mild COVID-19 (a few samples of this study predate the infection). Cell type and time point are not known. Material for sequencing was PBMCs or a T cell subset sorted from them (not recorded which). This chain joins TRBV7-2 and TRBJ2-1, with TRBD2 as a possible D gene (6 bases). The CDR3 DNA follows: TGTGCCAGCAGCCCCTTTGCGGGGAGCTCCTACAATGAGCAGTTCTTC. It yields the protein CASSPFAGSSYNEQFF. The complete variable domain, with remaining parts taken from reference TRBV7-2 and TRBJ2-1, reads GAGVSQSPSNKVTEKGKDVELRCDPISGHTALYWYRQSLGQGLEFLIYFQGNSAPDKSGLPSDRFSAERTGGSVSTLTIQRTQQEDSAVYLCASSPFAGSSYNEQFFGPGTRLTVL.